The T cell receptor (beta chain) under discussion was sequenced for a study of cytomegalovirus exposure and HLA in healthy donors. The germline V gene has CDR1 MNHEY and CDR2 SMNVEV (reference sequence). The V gene end was trimmed by 5 bases and the J gene end by 4 bases; junction bases not matched to a gene: 10. The CDR3 spans 15 residues. Primers included in the PCR were 60 Vbeta and 13 Jbeta primers. Libraries were prepared by immunoSEQ multiplex PCR; TCRdb keeps only in-frame clonotypes and omits some of them. Of about 120,000 clones in the sample, about 83% were seen once. Material for sequencing was PBMCs. The TCR originated in a female donor in good health and CMV-seronegative. The chain couples TRBV27 to TRBJ2-7, with 8 positions matching TRBD2. The CDR3 DNA reads TGTGCCAGCAGTCGCTCCGGGGGGGGCGTGTACGAGCAGTACTTC. Translation: CASSRSGGGVYEQYF.